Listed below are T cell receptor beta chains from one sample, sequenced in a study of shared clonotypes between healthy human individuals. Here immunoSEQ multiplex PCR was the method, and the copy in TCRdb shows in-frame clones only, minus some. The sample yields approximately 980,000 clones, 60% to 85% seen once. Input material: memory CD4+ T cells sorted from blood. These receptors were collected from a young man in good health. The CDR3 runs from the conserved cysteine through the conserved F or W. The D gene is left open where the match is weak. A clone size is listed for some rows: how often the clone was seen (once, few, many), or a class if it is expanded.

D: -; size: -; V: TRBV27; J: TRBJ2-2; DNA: TGTGCCAGCAGACTAGGGGGTCCCGGGGAGCTGTTTTTT; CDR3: CASRLGGPGELFF
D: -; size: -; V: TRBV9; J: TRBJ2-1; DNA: TGTGCCAGCAGCGTAGGCCGGAGCTCCTACAATGAGCAGTTCTTC; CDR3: CASSVGRSSYNEQFF
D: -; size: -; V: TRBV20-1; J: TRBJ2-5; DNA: TGCAGTGCTAGCGGGCAAGAGACCCAGTACTTC; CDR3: CSASGQETQYF
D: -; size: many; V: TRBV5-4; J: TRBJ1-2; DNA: TGTGCCAGCAGCTTGGTTACAGCATATGGCTACACCTTC; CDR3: CASSLVTAYGYTF
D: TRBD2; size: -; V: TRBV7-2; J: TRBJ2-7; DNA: TGTGCCAGCAGCTTAGCCCCAGGGAGGCGGGAGCGAACCTACGAGCAGTACTTC; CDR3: CASSLAPGRRERTYEQYF
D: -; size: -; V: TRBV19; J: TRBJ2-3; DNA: TGTGCCAGTAGTCAACCCGGCCAGACAGATACGCAGTATTTT; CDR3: CASSQPGQTDTQYF
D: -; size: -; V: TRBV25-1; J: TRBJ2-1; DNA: TGTGCCAGCAGTGGCAGGGTTCTGGTTAGCAATGAGCAGTTCTTC; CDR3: CASSGRVLVSNEQFF
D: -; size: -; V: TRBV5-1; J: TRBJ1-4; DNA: TGCGCCAGCAGCTTGGGGGGGACTAATGAAAAACTGTTTTTT; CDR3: CASSLGGTNEKLFF
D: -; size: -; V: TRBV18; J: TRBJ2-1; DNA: TGTGCCAGCTCACCACCGATCGGCATTGGGGGTCATGAGCAGTTCTTC; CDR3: CASSPPIGIGGHEQFF
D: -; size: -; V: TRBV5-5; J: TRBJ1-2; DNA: TGTGCCAGCAGCTTGGCGGAGGGGTATGGCTACACCTTC; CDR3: CASSLAEGYGYTF
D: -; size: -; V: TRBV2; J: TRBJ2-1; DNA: TGTGCCAGCAACAAGGGGCAGGGCCGCTACAATGAGCAGTTCTTC; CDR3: CASNKGQGRYNEQFF
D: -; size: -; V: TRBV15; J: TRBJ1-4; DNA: TGTGCCACCAGCAGAGATTTTTCTGCTGAAAAACTGTTTTTT; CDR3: CATSRDFSAEKLFF
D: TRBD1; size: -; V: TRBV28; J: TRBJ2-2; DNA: TGTGCCAGCAGTTTAACAGGGGGCAGCAACACCGGGGAGCTGTTTTTT; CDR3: CASSLTGGSNTGELFF
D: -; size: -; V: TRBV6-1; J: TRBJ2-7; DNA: TGTGCCAGCAGAAAAATAGGTCAGTCCTACGAGCAGTACTTC; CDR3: CASRKIGQSYEQYF
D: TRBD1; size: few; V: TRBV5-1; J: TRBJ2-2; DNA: TGCGCCAGCAGCTTTGTCCCGGGACAGGGGGCTGGGGAGCTGTTTTTT; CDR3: CASSFVPGQGAGELFF
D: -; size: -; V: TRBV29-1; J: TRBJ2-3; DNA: TGCAGCTTGGGGGCGGGAGCAGATACGCAGTATTTT; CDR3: CSLGAGADTQYF
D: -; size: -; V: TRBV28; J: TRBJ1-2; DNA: TGTGCCAGCAGTTTAGGGCACGCCGGCTACACCTTC; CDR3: CASSLGHAGYTF
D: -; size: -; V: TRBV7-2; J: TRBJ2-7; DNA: TGTGCCAGCAGCGTCTGGGACTCTTCAGAGCAGTACTTC; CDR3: CASSVWDSSEQYF
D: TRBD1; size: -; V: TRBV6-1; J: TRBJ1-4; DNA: TGTGCCAGCAGTGCCAGGACAGGGGTGAGCGAACTGTTTTTT; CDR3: CASSARTGVSELFF
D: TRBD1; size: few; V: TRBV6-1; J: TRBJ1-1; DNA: TGTGCCAGCAGGAACACAGGGGAGAGGAAAGCTTTCTTT; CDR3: CASRNTGERKAFF
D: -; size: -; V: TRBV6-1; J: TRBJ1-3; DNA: TGTGCCAGCAGGGATTACTCTGGAAACACCATATATTTT; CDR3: CASRDYSGNTIYF
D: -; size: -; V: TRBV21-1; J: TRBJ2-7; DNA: TGTGCCAGCAGCAAAGATGTGGCAGGGAAAAGTTTTGTCTACGAGCAGTACTTC; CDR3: CASSKDVAGKSFVYEQYF
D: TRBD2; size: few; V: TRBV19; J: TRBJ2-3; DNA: TGTGCCAGTAGCTCCCATCTCGTAGCGGGGGGGCAGTATTTT; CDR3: CASSSHLVAGGQYF
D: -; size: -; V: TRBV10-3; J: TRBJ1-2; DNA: TGTGCCATCAGTGTGTCAGGGGAAGGCTATGGCTACACCTTC; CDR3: CAISVSGEGYGYTF
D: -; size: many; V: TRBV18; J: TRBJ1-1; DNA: TGTGCCAGCTCACCTATGGGCGGGCCTGAAGCTTTCTTT; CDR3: CASSPMGGPEAFF
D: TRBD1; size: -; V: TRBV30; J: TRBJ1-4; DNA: TGTGCCTGGAGTGGACAGGGACGGAATGAAAAACTGTTTTTT; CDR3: CAWSGQGRNEKLFF
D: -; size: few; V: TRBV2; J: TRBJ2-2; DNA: TGTGCCAGCACCCCCGTGGCTAGCCCGGGCGGGGAGCTGTTTTTT; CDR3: CASTPVASPGGELFF
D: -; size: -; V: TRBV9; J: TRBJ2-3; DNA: TGTGCCAGCAGCGGATACGGGGGCGGCACAGATACGCAGTATTTT; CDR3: CASSGYGGGTDTQYF
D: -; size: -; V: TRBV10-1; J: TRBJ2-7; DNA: TGCGCCAGCATTCAAAGGGCAGGGGACGAGCAGTACTTC; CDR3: CASIQRAGDEQYF
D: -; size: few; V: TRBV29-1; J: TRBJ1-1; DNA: TGCAGCGTTACCCCAAGACAGAACACTGAAGCTTTCTTT; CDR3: CSVTPRQNTEAFF
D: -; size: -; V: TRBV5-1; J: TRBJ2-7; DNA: TGCGCCAGCAGCTTGGGGCAGGGGGGCTACGAGCAGTACTTC; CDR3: CASSLGQGGYEQYF
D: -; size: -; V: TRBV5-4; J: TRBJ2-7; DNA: TGTGCCAGCAGCCTTCCGGCCGCCCCCTACGAGCAGTACTTC; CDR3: CASSLPAAPYEQYF
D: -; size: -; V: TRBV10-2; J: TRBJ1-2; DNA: TGCGCCAGCAGTGAGTGGGGCGTCGGCGGCTACACCTTC; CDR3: CASSEWGVGGYTF
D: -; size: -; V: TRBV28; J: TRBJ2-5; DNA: TGTGCCAGCAGTTCAAGAAGGGAGACCCAGTACTTC; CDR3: CASSSRRETQYF
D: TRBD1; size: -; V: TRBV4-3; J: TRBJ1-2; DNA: TGCGCCAGCAGCCAAGATATATCAGGGGGTGGTTATGGCTACACCTTC; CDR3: CASSQDISGGGYGYTF
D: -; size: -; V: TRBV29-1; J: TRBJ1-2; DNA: TGCAGCGTTGACCCTAGGGGGGGTGGCTATGGCTACACCTTC; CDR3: CSVDPRGGGYGYTF
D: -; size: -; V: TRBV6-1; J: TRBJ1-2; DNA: TGTGCCAGCAGTGAAGCATCGAAGACAGGCAACTATGGCTACACCTTC; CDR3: CASSEASKTGNYGYTF
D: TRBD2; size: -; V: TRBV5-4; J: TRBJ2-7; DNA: TGTGCCAGCAGCTGGGTGAGCGGGAGGGGTTCCTACGAGCAGTACTTC; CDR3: CASSWVSGRGSYEQYF
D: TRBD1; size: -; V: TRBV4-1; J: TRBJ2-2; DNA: TGCGCCAGCAGCCAACAGGGGGCGCATGCCGGGGAGCTGTTTTTT; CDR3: CASSQQGAHAGELFF
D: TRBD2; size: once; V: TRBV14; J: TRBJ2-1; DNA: TGTGCCAGCAGCCAAGTAAGGGGACTAGCGGGAGAGACTGAGCAGTTCTTC; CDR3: CASSQVRGLAGETEQFF
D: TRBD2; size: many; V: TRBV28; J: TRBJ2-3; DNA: TGTGCCATCCGAGCGGGGGGACACACAGATACGCAGTATTTT; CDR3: CAIRAGGHTDTQYF
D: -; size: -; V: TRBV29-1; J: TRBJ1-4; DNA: TGCAGCGTTGAGGCCGGGCCTGGAGATGAAAAACTGTTTTTT; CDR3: CSVEAGPGDEKLFF